The 20 T cell receptor beta chains given below trace back to one sample, sequenced in a study of cytomegalovirus exposure and HLA in healthy donors. A multiplex PCR was run with 60 Vbeta primers and 13 Jbeta primers. The protocol was immunoSEQ multiplex PCR, while the TCRdb copy is restricted to in-frame clones and leaves out a portion. The table lists 150,000 or so clones, 84% of them singletons, with around 1.9% in the top ten. Sequencing used PBMCs. The origin of the receptors is a man younger than 30 in good health and CMV-seronegative.

The gene calls are TRBV6-5 and TRBJ2-1; 7 nucleotides line up with TRBD1. V lost 0 bases and J lost 7; bases outside the gene matches: 3. Germline CDR1 is MNHEY and CDR2 is SVGAGI. The CDR3 is 14 residues long. The CDR3 coding sequence is TGTGCCAGCAGTTACTCAGGGGGCACGAATGAGCAGTTCTTC. Its translation is CASSYSGGTNEQFF.

The chain carries TRBV30 and TRBJ1-2, with a possible D match to TRBD1 (5 bases). This CDR3 has 14 amino acids. Germline CDR1 reads GTSNPN; CDR2 reads SVGIG (reference sequence). V was pared by 3 bases and J by 6 bases, with 17 bases between. The CDR3 is CAWRDIAGSDGYTF. DNA of the CDR3: TGTGCCTGGAGGGACATCGCAGGGTCCGATGGCTACACCTTC.

J is TRBJ1-3 and V is TRBV7-2; D uncertain. The CDR3 is 12 amino acids. Germline V gives CDR1 SGHTA, CDR2 FQGNSA. V was cut by 2 bases and J by 4 bases, with 3 bases left in between. The CDR3 protein is CASSLSGNTIYF. CDR3 coding DNA: TGTGCCAGCAGCTTATCAGGAAACACCATATATTTT.

The chain is built from TRBV27 and TRBJ2-3; 9 bases align to TRBD1. The V segment lost 5 bases and the J segment 6 bases; nucleotides outside the gene matches: 6. The CDR3 loop spans 14 amino acids. Germline CDR1 reads MNHEY; CDR2 reads SMNVEV (reference sequence). The CDR3 DNA follows: TGTGCCAGCAGTGACGGACAGGGGAGGGATACGCAGTATTTT. Amino acids: CASSDGQGRDTQYF.

The rearrangement links TRBV29-1 to TRBJ1-3; TRBD1 might be the D (6 bases). The CDR3 runs 15 residues. Germline CDR1 reads SQVTM; CDR2 reads ANQGSEA. V lost 3 bases and J lost 3, with 15 bases in between. Here the CDR3 DNA reads TGCAGCGTTGAGGCCAGGGGTTCGCATGGAAACACCATATATTTT. It is translated as CSVEARGSHGNTIYF.

This clone was observed a handful of times. Here the CDR3 DNA reads TGTGCCAGCAGCTTACGGGGACAGGGAAATTCACCCCTCCACTTT. Translation: CASSLRGQGNSPLHF. The V call is TRBV7-2, the J call TRBJ1-6; 9 positions match TRBD1. Germline CDR1 SGHTA, CDR2 FQGNSA. This CDR3 has 15 amino acids. The V segment lost 2 bases and the J segment 7 bases; nucleotides outside the gene matches: 3.

The CDR3 here is CASSSTLRVWDEQYF. The CDR3 DNA is TGTGCCAGCAGTTCCACCCTCAGGGTGTGGGACGAGCAGTACTTC. J is TRBJ2-7 and V is TRBV27, with D possibly TRBD1 on 5 matching bases. Germline CDR1 is MNHEY and CDR2 is SMNVEV (reference sequence). V was shortened by 4 bases and J by 5 bases, with 18 bases between the two germline ends. There are 15 residues in the CDR3.

The V call is TRBV18, the J call TRBJ1-1, with 10 bases aligning to TRBD1. This CDR3 contains 14 residues. The J segment lost 4 bases and the V segment lost 3 bases, leaving 2 bases of the junction unmatched. Germline assignment: CDR1 KGHSH and CDR2 LQKENI. CDR3 DNA: TGTGCCAGCTCACCGACAGGGGGCGGCACTGAAGCTTTCTTT. Encoded protein: CASSPTGGGTEAFF.

The J gene is TRBJ2-3, the V gene TRBV7-6, with TRBD2 matching 9 bases. J lost 5 bases, V lost 0 bases, and 12 bases had no gene match. In germline, CDR1 is SGHVS, CDR2 FNYEAQ. CDR3 length equals 18 residues. As DNA, the CDR3 is TGTGCCAGCAGCTTAGCGGCGATTAGCGGGAGTGTTAGAGATACGCAGTATTTT. Its translation is CASSLAAISGSVRDTQYF.

This chain uses TRBV2 with TRBJ2-7; 9 bases agree with TRBD1. The V gene's germline CDR1 is SNHLY and CDR2 FYNNEI. This CDR3 comprises 18 residues. With 0 bases clipped from V and 6 bases from J, the junction kept 15 bases outside the gene matches. The CDR3: CASSEALGVGQGRIEQYF. CDR3 in DNA: TGTGCCAGCAGTGAAGCGCTTGGGGTGGGACAGGGTCGCATCGAGCAGTACTTC.

This clone appeared a few times. Other DNA sequences from this sample encode an identical CDR3 as well. The V call is TRBV27, the J call TRBJ2-2; unclear D gene. CDR3 length: 14 amino acids. The germline gives CDR1 MNHEY, CDR2 SMNVEV (reference sequence). V lost 2 bases and J 4 bases, leaving 8 bases between the germline ends. CDR3 sequence reads: CASSLGAATGELFF. The CDR3 DNA follows: TGTGCCAGCAGTTTAGGAGCTGCCACCGGGGAGCTGTTTTTT.

J is TRBJ2-7 and V is TRBV27; maybe TRBD2 (6 bases). Deletions cut 0 bases from V and 1 base from J, with 13 bases between. This CDR3 region has 16 residues. CDR1 and CDR2 from the germline V gene are MNHEY and SMNVEV (reference sequence). CDR3 loop: CASSLSAGTLSYEQYF. In DNA, the CDR3 is TGTGCCAGCAGTTTATCTGCCGGGACTTTGTCCTACGAGCAGTACTTC.

The V gene is TRBV27, the J gene TRBJ2-4; 16 bases map to TRBD2. CDR3 length: 19 amino acids. J was trimmed by 0 bases and V by 5 bases; bases with no gene match: 7. Germline CDR1 MNHEY, CDR2 SMNVEV (reference sequence). CDR3 in DNA: TGTGCCAGCAGTCGCCCCGGGACTAGCGGGGGGGGAGCCAAAAACATTCAGTACTTC. Its translation is CASSRPGTSGGGAKNIQYF.

The V gene is TRBV7-8, the J gene TRBJ2-7; D may be TRBD1 (6 bases). V was clipped by 2 bases and J by 0 bases, with 8 bases between them. Germline loops: CDR1 SGHVS, CDR2 FQNEAQ. CDR3 size: 14 residues. CDR3 protein: CASSLQGPSYEQYF. The CDR3 DNA sequence: TGTGCCAGCAGCTTACAGGGGCCCTCCTACGAGCAGTACTTC.

The V call is TRBV7-9, the J call TRBJ2-7; TRBD1 aligns across 7 bases. This CDR3 has 12 amino acids. V shed 7 bases and J 3 bases; nucleotides not matched to a gene: 3. CDR1 SEHNR and CDR2 FQNEAQ come from the germline V gene (reference sequence). As DNA, the CDR3 is TGTGCCAGCACCGACAGGGACTACGAGCAGTACTTC. It yields the protein CASTDRDYEQYF.

Worth noting for this clone: The sample contains more than one DNA sequence encoding this CDR3. The chain joins TRBV7-9 to TRBJ2-1, with TRBD2 matching 14 bases. Germline assignment: CDR1 SEHNR and CDR2 FQNEAQ (reference sequence). With 5 bases clipped from V and 6 bases from J, the junction kept 6 bases outside the gene matches. This CDR3 has 16 amino acids. The CDR3, as DNA: TGTGCCAGCAGCACCGGGACTAGCGGGAGAGGCAATGAGCAGTTCTTC. Translation gives CASSTGTSGRGNEQFF.

The chain uses TRBV27 and TRBJ2-7; 7 bases are a match to TRBD2. Germline V gene sequence: CDR1 MNHEY, CDR2 SMNVEV (reference sequence). The J segment lost 2 bases and the V segment lost 1 base, leaving 14 bases of the junction unmatched. This CDR3 is 18 amino acids long. The CDR3, as DNA: TGTGCCAGCAGTTTATATCAGTCTGAGGTAGCGGGCCCCTACGAGCAGTACTTC. It translates to CASSLYQSEVAGPYEQYF.

The CDR3 sequence: CASSERLAEETQYF. CDR3 DNA: TGTGCCAGCAGTGAAAGACTAGCGGAAGAGACCCAGTACTTC. The V call is TRBV2, the J call TRBJ2-5, with 9 positions matching TRBD2. The V gene's germline CDR1 is SNHLY and CDR2 FYNNEI. V lost 2 bases to trimming and J lost 3 bases; unmatched junction nucleotides: 1. This CDR3 spans 14 amino acids.

DNA of the CDR3: TGTGCCAGCAGCTTACCTGCCTTCGCGGGGGCCACAGATACGCAGTATTTT. Residues: CASSLPAFAGATDTQYF. V usage is TRBV7-8 and J usage is TRBJ2-3; D is perhaps TRBD2 (7 bases). Germline V gene sequence: CDR1 SGHVS, CDR2 FQNEAQ. Trimming removed 2 bases at V and 2 bases at J, with 17 bases between. The CDR3 is 17 amino acids. Full variable domain (remainder filled in from reference TRBV7-8 and TRBJ2-3): GAGVSQSPRYKVAKRGQDVALRCDPISGHVSLFWYQQALGQGPEFLTYFQNEAQLDKSGLPSDRFFAERPEGSVSTLKIQRTQQEDSAVYLCASSLPAFAGATDTQYFGPGTRLTVL.

This chain uses TRBV11-2 with TRBJ2-7, with a tentative D call TRBD1 (7 bases). Per germline, CDR1 SGHAT and CDR2 FQNNGV. Between the trimmed V and J ends, which lost 5 bases and 2 bases, there was a span of 22 bases. CDR3 length: 17 amino acids. For the CDR3, the DNA is TGTGCCAGCAGCCCAGGGGGGCTCCGGGACTTGGCCTACGAGCAGTACTTC. Amino acids: CASSPGGLRDLAYEQYF.